These 30 T cell receptor beta chains were all obtained from the same sample, sequenced in a study of cytomegalovirus exposure and HLA in healthy donors. 60 Vbeta and 13 Jbeta primers were used in PCR. TCRdb keeps only in-frame clones here, not all; method: immunoSEQ multiplex PCR. This table holds about 140,000 clones, more than 60% found once. Sequencing was performed on PBMCs. Receptors were obtained from a man in his thirties or forties in good health and CMV-seropositive.

The V and J genes are TRBV5-1 and TRBJ2-1; perhaps TRBD2 as D (6 bases). This CDR3 has 14 amino acids. V dropped 0 bases and J dropped 6 bases, with 10 bases sitting between them. The germline V gene has CDR1 SGHRS and CDR2 YFSETQ. The CDR3 nucleotides are TGCGCCAGCAGCTTGGCTGCGGGATCCAATGAGCAGTTCTTC. Translation gives CASSLAAGSNEQFF. Supplemented by reference TRBV5-1 and TRBJ2-1, the full variable domain reads KAGVTQTPRYLIKTRGQQVTLSCSPISGHRSVSWYQQTPGQGLQFLFEYFSETQRNKGNFPGRFSGRQFSNSRSEMNVSTLELGDSALYLCASSLAAGSNEQFFGPGTRLTVL.

The rearrangement links TRBV2 to TRBJ1-2; unclear D gene. CDR3 length: 12 amino acids. Trimming took 6 bases from V and 8 from J, leaving 13 bases between them. Looked up from germline, CDR1 is SNHLY and CDR2 is FYNNEI. This CDR3 is CASRASIKGYTF. Written as DNA, the CDR3 is TGTGCCAGCAGGGCTAGCATCAAGGGCTACACCTTC.

This rearrangement joins TRBV5-1 to TRBJ2-7; 7 bases map to TRBD2. The CDR3 extends over 15 amino acids. Germline lookup yields CDR1 SGHRS and CDR2 YFSETQ. V shed 0 bases, J shed 6 bases, and the junction held 9 bases outside the gene matches. CDR3 in amino acids: CASSLAGREYGEQYF. CDR3 coding DNA: TGCGCCAGCAGCTTGGCGGGGCGGGAGTACGGCGAGCAGTACTTC.

This clone has only a few counts. V gene TRBV2 combines with J gene TRBJ1-3, with unresolved D. CDR1 SNHLY and CDR2 FYNNEI come from the germline V gene. This CDR3 has 14 residues. V lost 4 bases to trimming and J lost 0 bases, with 7 bases between them. In DNA, the CDR3 is TGTGCCAGCAGTGTGTCCCTCTCTGGAAACACCATATATTTT. Translating gives CASSVSLSGNTIYF.

The count of this clone is one. CDR3 loop: CASSKVDRQNTEAFF. CDR3 DNA: TGTGCCAGCAGCAAAGTCGACAGGCAGAACACTGAAGCTTTCTTT. The chain employs TRBV21-1 and TRBJ1-1; the D segment call TRBD1 is taken from the table without a DNA check. TRBV21-1 is tagged as a pseudogene. The CDR3 contains 15 residues.

The V gene is TRBV30, the J gene TRBJ1-5; no reliable D call. Germline V gives CDR1 GTSNPN, CDR2 SVGIG (reference sequence). The V and J ends lost 2 bases and 11 bases respectively, with 16 bases between them. The CDR3 runs to 13 residues. The CDR3 protein is CAWSPEDLWAQHF. In DNA, the CDR3 is TGTGCCTGGAGTCCCGAGGATTTATGGGCCCAGCATTTT. The complete variable domain, with remaining parts taken from reference TRBV30 and TRBJ1-5, reads SQTIHQWPATLVQPVGSPLSLECTVEGTSNPNLYWYRQAAGRGLQLLFYSVGIGQISSEVPQNLSASRPQDRQFILSSKKLLLSDSGFYLCAWSPEDLWAQHFGDGTRLSIL.

The genes are TRBV7-9 and TRBJ1-1, with 9 bases fitting TRBD1. Germline CDR1 and CDR2: SEHNR and FQNEAQ (reference sequence). This CDR3 comprises 15 residues. The V and J ends lost 7 bases and 4 bases, in that order; junction bases with no gene match: 10. CDR3 nucleotides: TGTGCCAGCAATAAAGAGGGACAGGGTCCCACTGAAGCTTTCTTT. Translated: CASNKEGQGPTEAFF.

The chain couples TRBV6-1 to TRBJ1-2, with D perhaps TRBD1 (6 bases). CDR1 is MNHNS and CDR2 is SASEGT in the germline V gene. The CDR3 totals 13 residues. V shed 11 bases and J shed 4 bases, with 17 bases lying between them. The DNA for the CDR3 is TGTGCCGTCGCAGGGGCTCCAAGCTATGGCTACACCTTC. It codes for CAVAGAPSYGYTF.

This clone was recorded once. The V and J genes are TRBV7-9 and TRBJ2-3, with no clear D. V gave up 6 bases and J gave up 6 bases, with 10 bases separating them. Germline CDR1 reads SEHNR; CDR2 reads FQNEAQ (reference sequence). The CDR3 runs 12 residues. The CDR3 nucleotides are TGTGCCAGCAGTCCTTCGCGGGATACGCAGTATTTT. Its protein product is CASSPSRDTQYF.

This rearrangement joins TRBV7-9 to TRBJ1-1, with D perhaps matching TRBD1 (5 bases). Between the trimmed V and J ends, which lost 3 bases and 5 bases, there was a span of 16 bases. The CDR3 runs 15 residues. CDR1 is SEHNR and CDR2 is FQNEAQ in the germline V gene (reference sequence). The CDR3 DNA sequence: TGTGCCAGCAGCTTCTCCGGAGACAGACGAACTGAAGCTTTCTTT. Encoded protein: CASSFSGDRRTEAFF.

The V gene is TRBV5-6, the J gene TRBJ1-3; no clear D. Germline loops: CDR1 SGHDT, CDR2 YYEEEE. Trimming took 0 bases from V and 2 from J, leaving 12 bases between them. The CDR3 has 16 residues. In nucleotides, the CDR3 is TGTGCCAGCAGCTTGGATGGGCAGGTGGCTGGAAACACCATATATTTT. This codes for CASSLDGQVAGNTIYF.

This chain connects TRBV18 to TRBJ2-5; D unresolved. The V end was cut by 0 bases, the J end by 5 bases, with 7 bases between. This CDR3 is 13 amino acids long. CDR1 is KGHSH and CDR2 is LQKENI in the germline V gene. CDR3 coding DNA: TGTGCCAGCTCACCACCGATGAGGGAGACCCAGTACTTC. Translation gives CASSPPMRETQYF.

The rearrangement joins TRBV28 to TRBJ2-7; tentatively, D is TRBD2 (5 bases). V dropped 5 bases and J dropped 5 bases, with 13 bases sitting between them. The germline gives CDR1 MDHEN, CDR2 SYDVKM. CDR3 length: 13 residues. As DNA, the CDR3 is TGTGCCAGCAGTACATGGGGAGAGGACGAGCAGTACTTC. It yields the protein CASSTWGEDEQYF.

The chain recombines TRBV19 with TRBJ1-4; no firm D call. Germline loops: CDR1 LNHDA, CDR2 SQIVND (reference sequence). The CDR3 runs 14 residues. V dropped 3 bases and J dropped 5 bases, with 10 bases sitting between them. The CDR3 sequence: CASSMGRLNEKLFF. The DNA for the CDR3 is TGTGCCAGTAGTATGGGCAGGTTAAATGAAAAACTGTTTTTT.

This clone was seen more than once but under ten times. The J gene is TRBJ1-2, the V gene TRBV5-6, with 10 bases fitting TRBD1. CDR1 is SGHDT, CDR2 YYEEEE, per germline. J gave up 4 bases and V 3 bases, and 6 bases lay outside the gene matches. The CDR3 totals 15 residues. The CDR3 loop reads CASSYGQGVTYGYTF. The CDR3 bases are TGTGCCAGCAGCTACGGACAGGGGGTGACCTATGGCTACACCTTC.

This clone occurred a few times. The chain joins TRBV6-1 to TRBJ1-2; TRBD1 is a possible D gene (6 bases). The CDR3 length is 12 residues. Per the germline V gene, CDR1 is MNHNS and CDR2 is SASEGT. V was shortened by 5 bases and J by 7 bases, with 11 bases between the two germline ends. CDR3 sequence: CASSSQGLGYTF. The CDR3 nucleotides read TGTGCCAGCAGTTCACAGGGTCTTGGCTACACCTTC.

In its sample, this clone was seen a few times. The chain couples TRBV11-2 to TRBJ2-1; 10 bases match TRBD2. CDR1 and CDR2 from the germline V gene are SGHAT and FQNNGV. V was pared by 5 bases and J by 4 bases, with 5 bases of the junction left unmatched. There are 15 residues in the CDR3. The CDR3 here is CASSLRTSGYNEQFF. The CDR3 coding sequence is TGTGCCAGCAGCCTGAGGACTAGCGGATACAATGAGCAGTTCTTC.

A remark on this clone: The sample contains more than one DNA sequence encoding this CDR3. J is TRBJ2-7 and V is TRBV5-1; D perhaps matches TRBD1 (6 bases). There are 15 residues in the CDR3. The V and J ends lost 0 bases and 3 bases respectively, with 13 bases between them. CDR1 is SGHRS, CDR2 YFSETQ, per germline. The CDR3, as DNA: TGCGCCAGCAGCTTGGCGTCAGGGGTCAGCTACGAGCAGTACTTC. This gives the protein CASSLASGVSYEQYF.

The table lists this clone with a few counts. The rearrangement joins TRBV5-1 to TRBJ2-5, with 8 positions matching TRBD2. Trimming at V came to 4 bases and at J to 1 base, leaving 6 bases not matched to a gene. In germline, CDR1 is SGHRS, CDR2 YFSETQ. The CDR3 contains 15 residues. This chain's CDR3 is CASSIGSGGQETQYF. The CDR3 bases are TGCGCCAGCAGCATAGGGAGCGGGGGCCAAGAGACCCAGTACTTC.

The chain is built from TRBV5-1 and TRBJ2-7, with 12 bases aligning to TRBD2. Per the germline V gene, CDR1 is SGHRS and CDR2 is YFSETQ. The ends lost 4 bases at V and 7 bases at J; junction bases unmatched: 12. The length of the CDR3 is 16 residues. CDR3 DNA: TGCGCCAGCAGCAGACCGGGACTAGCGGGCACTAAAGAGCAGTACTTC. This encodes CASSRPGLAGTKEQYF.

The chain uses TRBV5-1 and TRBJ1-6, with 7 bases aligning to TRBD1. Germline CDR1 and CDR2: SGHRS and YFSETQ. Trimming removed 3 bases from V and 6 bases from J; junction bases left unmatched: 3. This CDR3 comprises 14 residues. The DNA of the CDR3 is TGCGCCAGCAGCTCAGGACAGGTTAATTCACCCCTCCACTTT. It translates to CASSSGQVNSPLHF.

This chain connects TRBV7-6 to TRBJ2-1; 9 bases map to TRBD1. The germline CDR1 and CDR2 sequences are SGHVS and FNYEAQ. J was trimmed by 6 bases and V by 1 base; bases with no gene match: 7. CDR3 size: 16 residues. The DNA of the CDR3 is TGTGCCAGCAGCTTAGGTTCCGGGACAGGGCGCAATGAGCAGTTCTTC. Protein sequence: CASSLGSGTGRNEQFF.

This clone was detected once. DNA of the CDR3: TGTGCCAGCAGCCCCCTCGGTGGAGCGGGGACATACACAGATACGCAGTATTTT. Its protein is CASSPLGGAGTYTDTQYF. The V gene is TRBV11-3, the J gene TRBJ2-3; tentatively, D is TRBD2 (7 bases). The CDR3 covers 18 residues. Trimming stripped 5 bases from V and 2 bases from J, with 23 bases between. CDR1 is SGHNT, CDR2 YENEEA, per germline.

The V call is TRBV27, the J call TRBJ2-2; D possibly corresponds to TRBD2 (5 bases). The CDR3 is 14 residues long. Germline-derived CDR1 and CDR2 are MNHEY and SMNVEV (reference sequence). With 3 bases removed from V and 4 bases from J, the gap between germline ends came to 9 bases. CDR3 nucleotide sequence: TGTGCCAGCAGTTTCGAGGGAATCACCGGGGAGCTGTTTTTT. Residues: CASSFEGITGELFF.

This clone was seen more than once but under ten times. The gene calls are TRBV2 and TRBJ1-1, with D perhaps TRBD1 (5 bases). The germline gives CDR1 SNHLY, CDR2 FYNNEI. This CDR3 region has 13 residues. V lost 8 bases and J 5 bases, leaving 15 bases between the germline ends. CDR3 DNA: TGTGCCAGCGCCAGGGTTCTGGGGACTGAAGCTTTCTTT. It yields the protein CASARVLGTEAFF. Full variable domain (missing parts from reference TRBV2 and TRBJ1-1): EPEVTQTPSHQVTQMGQEVILRCVPISNHLYFYWYRQILGQKVEFLVSFYNNEISEKSEIFDDQFSVERPDGSNFTLKIRSTKLEDSAMYFCASARVLGTEAFFGQGTRLTVV.

This clone was picked up a small number of times. This chain connects TRBV7-8 to TRBJ1-2; a possible D gene is TRBD1 (6 bases). CDR1 SGHVS and CDR2 FQNEAQ come from the germline V gene. The ends were cut back, 3 bases at V and 4 bases at J, with 15 bases in the middle. CDR3 size: 15 residues. The CDR3 is CASSLGVWGPYGYTF. Here the CDR3 DNA reads TGTGCCAGCAGCTTGGGGGTTTGGGGGCCCTATGGCTACACCTTC. The variable domain in full, completed from reference TRBV7-8 and TRBJ1-2, reads GAGVSQSPRYKVAKRGQDVALRCDPISGHVSLFWYQQALGQGPEFLTYFQNEAQLDKSGLPSDRFFAERPEGSVSTLKIQRTQQEDSAVYLCASSLGVWGPYGYTFGSGTRLTVV.

The chain links TRBV27 to TRBJ1-5, with 7 bases that match TRBD1. The CDR3 totals 14 residues. CDR1 is MNHEY, CDR2 SMNVEV, per germline (reference sequence). The V gene end was trimmed by 4 bases and the J gene end by 5 bases; junction bases not matched to a gene: 5. This chain's CDR3 is CASSSTGPHQPQHF. The CDR3, as DNA: TGTGCCAGCAGTTCGACAGGGCCGCATCAGCCCCAGCATTTT.

CDR3 in amino acids: CASSPGTGGWTEAFF. In nucleotides, the CDR3 is TGTGCCAGCAGTCCAGGGACAGGGGGCTGGACTGAAGCTTTCTTT. The genes are TRBV27 and TRBJ1-1; 12 nucleotides line up with TRBD1. Germline CDR1 reads MNHEY; CDR2 reads SMNVEV (reference sequence). The V segment lost 5 bases and the J segment 5 bases; nucleotides outside the gene matches: 6. CDR3 size: 15 residues.

This clone was detected only a few times. The chain is built from TRBV2 and TRBJ2-1; tentatively, D is TRBD1 (5 bases). The CDR3 is 13 residues long. Trimming left V 8 bases short and J 10 bases short, with 18 bases between. Per germline, CDR1 SNHLY and CDR2 FYNNEI. The CDR3 DNA is TGTGCCAGCCAGCTGACAGATGGTTGGGAGCAGTTCTTC. It specifies CASQLTDGWEQFF.

In its sample, this clone was seen a few times. CDR3 DNA: TGCGCCAGCCATGTAGGAACGGGGATGCTTAGCACCGGGGAGCTGTTTTTT. It translates to CASHVGTGMLSTGELFF. V and J are TRBV5-1 and TRBJ2-2, with a weak D call TRBD2 (5 bases). V was trimmed by 7 bases and J by 4 bases, leaving 23 bases between them. The CDR3 runs 17 residues. Germline assignment: CDR1 SGHRS and CDR2 YFSETQ.